A single sample gave rise to the 13 T cell receptor beta chains below, sequenced in a study of cytomegalovirus exposure and HLA in healthy donors. Use of 60 Vbeta and 13 Jbeta primers characterized the PCR. Sequencing was performed with immunoSEQ multiplex PCR; in TCRdb, only in-frame clones are kept and a portion is missing. The top ten hold 2% to 3% of the sample, which has over 110,000 clones, around 78% seen once. Source material: PBMCs. The receptors here all came from a woman younger than 30 in good health and CMV-seropositive.

The chain links TRBV14 to TRBJ1-1; TRBD1 aligns across 7 bases. Germline trimming cut 4 bases from V and 0 bases from J; bases unmatched to any gene: 8. CDR3 length: 16 residues. CDR1 and CDR2 (germline): SGHDN, FVKESK. The CDR3 spells CASSRRSGTVNTEAFF. In DNA, the CDR3 is TGTGCCAGCAGCCGGCGGTCCGGGACAGTGAACACTGAAGCTTTCTTT.

The gene calls are TRBV19 and TRBJ1-2, with 7 bases identical to TRBD1. The CDR3 length is 12 residues. V was clipped by 8 bases and J by 7 bases; unmatched bases: 7. The germline CDR1 and CDR2 sequences are LNHDA and SQIVND (reference sequence). CDR3 in DNA: TGTGCCAGTGCGATCGGGACAGTTGGCTACACCTTC. Protein sequence: CASAIGTVGYTF.

Only one count was recorded for this clone. The V call is TRBV5-6, the J call TRBJ2-1; 7 nucleotides align to TRBD1. This CDR3 has 16 amino acids. From germline, CDR1 is SGHDT and CDR2 YYEEEE. The junction had 4 bases not matched to a gene; V was cut back by 1 base and J by 0 bases. DNA for the CDR3: TGTGCCAGCAGCTTGAGCCCAGGGGGCTCCTACAATGAGCAGTTCTTC. Protein: CASSLSPGGSYNEQFF.

The gene calls are TRBV18 and TRBJ1-6; 7 bases are a match to TRBD1. CDR3 length: 14 residues. Trimming at V came to 4 bases and at J to 8 bases, leaving 5 bases not matched to a gene. CDR1 and CDR2 from the germline V gene are KGHSH and LQKENI. CDR3 amino acids: CASSQDRDHSPLHF. The CDR3 DNA sequence: TGTGCCAGCTCACAAGACAGGGATCATTCACCCCTCCACTTT.

The V call is TRBV15, the J call TRBJ1-1; no clear D. Germline values: CDR1 LNHNV, CDR2 YYDKDF (reference sequence). V gave up 1 base and J gave up 1 base, with 13 bases separating them. This CDR3 is built from 16 residues. DNA for the CDR3: TGTGCCACCAGCAGAGGCGGGGTCCATCAGAACACTGAAGCTTTCTTT. Protein product: CATSRGGVHQNTEAFF.

The V gene is TRBV7-8, the J gene TRBJ1-1; 8 positions match TRBD1. With V trimmed by 1 base and J by 6 bases, 13 bases remained unmatched. Germline V gene sequence: CDR1 SGHVS, CDR2 FQNEAQ. This CDR3 has 17 residues. The CDR3 is CASSLVGQGAKVAEAFF. The CDR3 nucleotides are TGTGCCAGCAGCTTAGTTGGTCAGGGGGCTAAGGTTGCTGAAGCTTTCTTT.

This clone was seen a handful of times. This chain uses TRBV10-2 with TRBJ1-5; 7 bases match TRBD1. This CDR3 is built from 18 residues. V dropped 0 bases and J dropped 9; count of bases not matched to a gene: 17. Germline V gene lookup returns CDR1 WSHSY and CDR2 SAAADI. This CDR3 is CASSESSLMGQPMWPQHF. CDR3 nucleotide sequence: TGCGCCAGCAGTGAGTCTAGCCTAATGGGACAGCCGATGTGGCCCCAGCATTTT.

V is TRBV6-5 and J is TRBJ2-1; 11 nucleotides line up with TRBD2. Germline V gene lookup returns CDR1 MNHEY and CDR2 SVGAGI. The CDR3 runs 16 residues. The trim removed 2 bases at V and 8 bases at J, leaving 8 bases unmatched. The CDR3 here is CASSYVPSGGLDEQFF. DNA of the CDR3: TGTGCCAGCAGTTACGTTCCTAGCGGGGGGCTCGATGAGCAGTTCTTC.

V usage is TRBV11-3 and J usage is TRBJ2-2; tentatively, D is TRBD1 (5 bases). Trimming pared 1 base from V and 5 bases from J, leaving 20 bases between. The CDR3 has 18 amino acids. Germline-derived CDR1 and CDR2 are SGHNT and YENEEA. The CDR3 loop reads CASSLVTPDQGRTGELFF. The CDR3 nucleotides read TGTGCCAGCAGCTTAGTAACACCCGATCAGGGAAGGACCGGGGAGCTGTTTTTT. Full variable domain (rest looked up from reference TRBV11-3 and TRBJ2-2): EAGVVQSPRYKIIEKKQPVAFWCNPISGHNTLYWYLQNLGQGPELLIRYENEEAVDDSQLPKDRFSAERLKGVDSTLKIQPAELGDSAVYLCASSLVTPDQGRTGELFFGEGSRLTVL.

This clone was seen a few times. The gene calls are TRBV21-1 and TRBJ2-7; TRBD2, the D gene given by the table, was not confirmed from the DNA. TRBV21-1 is noted as a pseudogene. The CDR3 has 17 amino acids. CDR3 region: CASSKAIVRGIKDEQYF. The CDR3 region has the DNA TGTGCCAGCAGCAAAGCAATTGTCCGGGGGATCAAAGACGAGCAGTACTTC.

This clone was seen more than once but under ten times. The chain recombines TRBV30 with TRBJ2-7; TRBD1 is a possible D gene (5 bases). Germline V gene data show CDR1 as GTSNPN and CDR2 as SVGIG (reference sequence). The CDR3 has 15 residues. V was cut by 2 bases and J by 4 bases, with 18 bases left in between. CDR3 loop: CAWSIAGLLGYEQYF. The CDR3 DNA follows: TGTGCCTGGAGTATAGCAGGGCTATTAGGATACGAGCAGTACTTC.

The V gene is TRBV19, the J gene TRBJ1-1; weak D call: TRBD1 (5 bases). Per the germline V gene, CDR1 is LNHDA and CDR2 is SQIVND (reference sequence). The CDR3 covers 13 residues. The V and J ends lost 3 bases and 1 base respectively, with 6 bases between them. The CDR3 region is CASSMGGNTEAFF. The CDR3 bases are TGTGCCAGTAGTATGGGGGGGAACACTGAAGCTTTCTTT.

For this clone: The sample carries other DNA sequences with the same CDR3. The rearrangement uses TRBV11-2 and TRBJ2-2, with TRBD2 matching over 9 bases. Trimming removed 1 base from V and 5 bases from J; junction bases left unmatched: 5. Germline V CDR1 and CDR2: SGHAT, FQNNGV. There are 16 residues in the CDR3. The DNA of the CDR3 is TGTGCCAGCAGCTTAGTTCTAGCGGGGAGAACCGGGGAGCTGTTTTTT. This codes for CASSLVLAGRTGELFF. The full variable domain, rest sourced from reference TRBV11-2 and TRBJ2-2, is EAGVAQSPRYKIIEKRQSVAFWCNPISGHATLYWYQQILGQGPKLLIQFQNNGVVDDSQLPKDRFSAERLKGVDSTLKIQPAKLEDSAVYLCASSLVLAGRTGELFFGEGSRLTVL.